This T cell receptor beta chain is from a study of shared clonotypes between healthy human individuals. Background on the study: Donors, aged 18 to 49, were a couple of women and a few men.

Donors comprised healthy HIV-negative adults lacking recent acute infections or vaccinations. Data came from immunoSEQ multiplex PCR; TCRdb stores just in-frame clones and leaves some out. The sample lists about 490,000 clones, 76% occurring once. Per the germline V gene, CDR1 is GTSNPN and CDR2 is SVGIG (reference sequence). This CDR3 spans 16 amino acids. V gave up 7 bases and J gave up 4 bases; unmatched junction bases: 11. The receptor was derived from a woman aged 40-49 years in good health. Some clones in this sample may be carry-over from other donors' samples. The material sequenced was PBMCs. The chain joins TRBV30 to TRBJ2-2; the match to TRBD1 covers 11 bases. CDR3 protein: CAYSGTGGWATGELFF. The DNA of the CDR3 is TGTGCCTACTCCGGGACAGGGGGTTGGGCCACCGGGGAGCTGTTTTTT.